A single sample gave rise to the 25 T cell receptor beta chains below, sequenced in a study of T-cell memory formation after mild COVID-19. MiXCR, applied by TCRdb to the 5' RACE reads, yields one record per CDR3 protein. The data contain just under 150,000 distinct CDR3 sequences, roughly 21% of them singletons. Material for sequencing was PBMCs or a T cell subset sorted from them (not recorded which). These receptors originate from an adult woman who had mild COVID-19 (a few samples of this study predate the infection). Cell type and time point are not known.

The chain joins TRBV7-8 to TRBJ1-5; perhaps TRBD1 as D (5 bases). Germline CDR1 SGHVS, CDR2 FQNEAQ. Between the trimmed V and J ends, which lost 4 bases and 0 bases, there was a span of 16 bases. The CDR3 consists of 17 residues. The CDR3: CASSYSPKGPSNQPQHF. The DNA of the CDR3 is TGTGCCAGCAGCTATAGCCCTAAGGGACCTAGCAATCAGCCCCAGCATTTT.

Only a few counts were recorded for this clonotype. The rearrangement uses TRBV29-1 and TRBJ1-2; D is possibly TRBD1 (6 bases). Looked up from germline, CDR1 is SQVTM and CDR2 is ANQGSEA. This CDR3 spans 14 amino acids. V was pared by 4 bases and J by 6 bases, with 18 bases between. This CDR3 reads CSVAPGAFTNGYTF. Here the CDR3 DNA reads TGCAGCGTTGCACCAGGGGCCTTCACAAATGGCTACACCTTC.

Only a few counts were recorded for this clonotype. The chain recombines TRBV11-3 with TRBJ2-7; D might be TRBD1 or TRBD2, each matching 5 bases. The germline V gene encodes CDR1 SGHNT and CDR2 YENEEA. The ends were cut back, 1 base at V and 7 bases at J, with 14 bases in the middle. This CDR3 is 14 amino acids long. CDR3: CASSLGRGAGEQYF. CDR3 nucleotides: TGTGCCAGCAGCTTAGGACGGGGCGCGGGTGAGCAGTACTTC.

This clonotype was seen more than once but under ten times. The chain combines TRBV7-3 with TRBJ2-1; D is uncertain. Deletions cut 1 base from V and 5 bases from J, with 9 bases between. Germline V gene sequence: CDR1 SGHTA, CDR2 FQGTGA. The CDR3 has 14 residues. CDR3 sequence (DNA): TGTGCCAGCAGCTTAATGTCGGCTAACAATGAGCAGTTCTTC. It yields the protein CASSLMSANNEQFF.

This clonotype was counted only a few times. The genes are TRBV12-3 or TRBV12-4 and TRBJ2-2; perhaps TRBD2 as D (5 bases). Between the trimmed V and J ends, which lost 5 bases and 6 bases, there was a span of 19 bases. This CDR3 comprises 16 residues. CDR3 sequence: CASSPATGKKAGELFF. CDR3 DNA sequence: TGTGCCAGCAGTCCAGCCACGGGGAAGAAGGCCGGGGAGCTGTTTTTT.

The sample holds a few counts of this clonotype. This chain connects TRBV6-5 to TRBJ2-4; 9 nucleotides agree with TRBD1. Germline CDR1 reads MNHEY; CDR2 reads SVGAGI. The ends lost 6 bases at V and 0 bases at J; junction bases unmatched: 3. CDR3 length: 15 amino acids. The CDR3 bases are TGTGCCAGCAGCGGACAGGGGCTAGCCAAAAACATTCAGTACTTC. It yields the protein CASSGQGLAKNIQYF.

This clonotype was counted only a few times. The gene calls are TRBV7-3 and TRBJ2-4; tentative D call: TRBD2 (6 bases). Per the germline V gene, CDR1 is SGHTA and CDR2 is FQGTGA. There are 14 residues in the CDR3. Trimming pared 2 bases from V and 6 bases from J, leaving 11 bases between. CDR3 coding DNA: TGTGCCAGCAGCTTAGAACTAGCTGGAAACATTCAGTACTTC. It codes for CASSLELAGNIQYF. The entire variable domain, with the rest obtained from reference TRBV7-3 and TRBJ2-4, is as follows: GAGVSQTPSNKVTEKGKYVELRCDPISGHTALYWYRQSLGQGPEFLIYFQGTGAADDSGLPNDRFFAVRPEGSVSTLKIQRTERGDSAVYLCASSLELAGNIQYFGAGTRLSVL.

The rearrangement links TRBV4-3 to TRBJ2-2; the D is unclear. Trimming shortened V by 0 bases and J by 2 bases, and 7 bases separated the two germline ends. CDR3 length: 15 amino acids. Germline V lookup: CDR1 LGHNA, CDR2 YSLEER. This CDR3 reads CASSQDFRNTGELFF. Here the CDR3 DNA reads TGCGCCAGCAGCCAAGATTTCCGTAACACCGGGGAGCTGTTTTTT.

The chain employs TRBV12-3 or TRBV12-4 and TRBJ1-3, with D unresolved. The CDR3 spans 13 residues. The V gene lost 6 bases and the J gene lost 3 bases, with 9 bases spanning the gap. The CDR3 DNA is TGTGCCAGCAGGCTCCTTGGTGGAAACACCATATATTTT. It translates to CASRLLGGNTIYF.

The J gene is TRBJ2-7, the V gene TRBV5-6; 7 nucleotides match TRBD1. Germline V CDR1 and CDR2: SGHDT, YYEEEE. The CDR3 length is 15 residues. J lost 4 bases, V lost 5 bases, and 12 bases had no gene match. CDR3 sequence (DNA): TGTGCCAGCAGGAAGGTAGGGGACAGCCTTTACGAGCAGTACTTC. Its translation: CASRKVGDSLYEQYF.

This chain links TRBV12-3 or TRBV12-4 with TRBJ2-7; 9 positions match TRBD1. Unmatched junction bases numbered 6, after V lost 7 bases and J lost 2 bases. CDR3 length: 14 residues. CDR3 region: CASTHGTGTYEQYF. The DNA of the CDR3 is TGTGCCAGCACTCACGGGACAGGGACCTACGAGCAGTACTTC.

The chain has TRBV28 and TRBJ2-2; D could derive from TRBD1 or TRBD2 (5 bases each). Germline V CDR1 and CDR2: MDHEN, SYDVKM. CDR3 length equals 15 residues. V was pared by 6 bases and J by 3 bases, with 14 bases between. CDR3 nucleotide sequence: TGTGCCAGCAGGAGATTTGGGGGACACACCGGGGAGCTGTTTTTT. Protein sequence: CASRRFGGHTGELFF.

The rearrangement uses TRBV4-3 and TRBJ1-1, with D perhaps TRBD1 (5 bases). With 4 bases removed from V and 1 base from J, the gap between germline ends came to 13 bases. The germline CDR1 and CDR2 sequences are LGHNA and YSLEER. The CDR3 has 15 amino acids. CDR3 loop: CASSPTDIWNTEAFF. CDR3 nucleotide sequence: TGCGCCAGCAGCCCTACGGACATCTGGAACACTGAAGCTTTCTTT.

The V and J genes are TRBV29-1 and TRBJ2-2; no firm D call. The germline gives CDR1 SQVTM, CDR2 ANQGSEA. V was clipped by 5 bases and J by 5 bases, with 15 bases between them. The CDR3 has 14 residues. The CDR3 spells CSVWADTGTGELFF. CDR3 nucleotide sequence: TGCAGCGTTTGGGCAGATACTGGGACCGGGGAGCTGTTTTTT.

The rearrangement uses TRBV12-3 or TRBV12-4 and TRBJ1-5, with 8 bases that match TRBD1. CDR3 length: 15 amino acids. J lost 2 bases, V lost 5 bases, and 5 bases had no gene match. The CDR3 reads CASSHRGGGNQPQHF. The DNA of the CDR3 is TGTGCCAGCAGTCACAGGGGGGGTGGCAATCAGCCCCAGCATTTT.

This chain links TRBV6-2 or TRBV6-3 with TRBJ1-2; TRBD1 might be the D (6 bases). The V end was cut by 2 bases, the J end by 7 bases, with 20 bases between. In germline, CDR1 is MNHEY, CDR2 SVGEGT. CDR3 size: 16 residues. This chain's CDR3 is CASSYPDLRGSCGYTF. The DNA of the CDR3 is TGTGCCAGCAGTTACCCTGACCTCAGGGGATCCTGTGGCTACACCTTC.

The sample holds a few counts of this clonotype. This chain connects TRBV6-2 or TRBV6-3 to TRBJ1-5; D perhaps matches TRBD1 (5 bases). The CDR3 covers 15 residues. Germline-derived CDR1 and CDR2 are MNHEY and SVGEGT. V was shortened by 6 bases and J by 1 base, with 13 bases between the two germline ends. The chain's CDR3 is CASSPPGQSNQPQHF. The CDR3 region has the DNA TGTGCCAGCAGCCCACCAGGGCAGAGCAATCAGCCCCAGCATTTT.

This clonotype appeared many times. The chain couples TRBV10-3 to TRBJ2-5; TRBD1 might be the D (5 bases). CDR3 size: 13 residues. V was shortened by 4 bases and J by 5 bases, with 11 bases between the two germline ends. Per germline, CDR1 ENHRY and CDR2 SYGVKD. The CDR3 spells CAISGWGQETQYF. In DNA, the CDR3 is TGTGCCATCAGTGGGTGGGGCCAGGAGACCCAGTACTTC.

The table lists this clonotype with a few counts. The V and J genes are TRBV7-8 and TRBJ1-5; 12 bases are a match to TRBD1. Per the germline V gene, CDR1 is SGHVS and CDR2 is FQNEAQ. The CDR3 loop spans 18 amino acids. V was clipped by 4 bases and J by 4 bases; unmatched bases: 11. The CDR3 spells CASSSYRDRGRGNQPQHF. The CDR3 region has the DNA TGTGCCAGCAGCTCCTACCGGGACAGGGGGCGCGGAAATCAGCCCCAGCATTTT.

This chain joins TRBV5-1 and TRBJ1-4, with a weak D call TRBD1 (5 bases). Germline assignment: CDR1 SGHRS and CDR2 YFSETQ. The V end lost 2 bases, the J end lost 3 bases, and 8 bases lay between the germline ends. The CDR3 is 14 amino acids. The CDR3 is CASSLGVANEKLFF. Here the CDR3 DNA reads TGCGCCAGCAGCTTAGGGGTGGCTAATGAAAAACTGTTTTTT.

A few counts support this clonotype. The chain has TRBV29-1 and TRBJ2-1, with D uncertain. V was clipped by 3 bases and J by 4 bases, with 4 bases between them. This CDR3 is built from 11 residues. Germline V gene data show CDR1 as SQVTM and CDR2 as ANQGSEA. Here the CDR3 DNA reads TGCAGCGTTGACTCGTACAATGAGCAGTTCTTC. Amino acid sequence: CSVDSYNEQFF.

The CDR3, as DNA: TGTGCCAGCAGGCACGGCGGCACGGACCGGGACTATGGCTACACCTTC. This gives the protein CASRHGGTDRDYGYTF. The chain joins TRBV7-9 to TRBJ1-2; D uncertain. Trimming removed 6 bases at V and 3 bases at J, with 20 bases between. The germline CDR1 and CDR2 sequences are SEHNR and FQNEAQ (reference sequence). The CDR3 sequence is 16 residues long. Supplemented by reference TRBV7-9 and TRBJ1-2, the full variable domain reads DTGVSQNPRHKITKRGQNVTFRCDPISEHNRLYWYRQTLGQGPEFLTYFQNEAQLEKSRLLSDRFSAERPKGSFSTLEIQRTEQGDSAMYLCASRHGGTDRDYGYTFGSGTRLTVV.

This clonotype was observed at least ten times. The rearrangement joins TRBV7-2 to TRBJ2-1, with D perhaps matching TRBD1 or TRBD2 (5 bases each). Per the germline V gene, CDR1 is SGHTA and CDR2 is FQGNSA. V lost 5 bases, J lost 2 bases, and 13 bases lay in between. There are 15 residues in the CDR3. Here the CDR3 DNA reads TGTGCCAGCAGCCCCGGGGCTAGCCCCTACAATGAGCAGTTCTTC. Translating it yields CASSPGASPYNEQFF.

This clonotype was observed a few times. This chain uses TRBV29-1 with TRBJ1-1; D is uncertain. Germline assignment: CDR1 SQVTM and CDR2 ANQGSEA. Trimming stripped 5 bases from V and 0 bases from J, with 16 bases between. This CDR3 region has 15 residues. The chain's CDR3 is CSVSGYGVMNTEAFF. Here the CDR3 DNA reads TGCAGCGTTTCTGGCTATGGGGTGATGAACACTGAAGCTTTCTTT.

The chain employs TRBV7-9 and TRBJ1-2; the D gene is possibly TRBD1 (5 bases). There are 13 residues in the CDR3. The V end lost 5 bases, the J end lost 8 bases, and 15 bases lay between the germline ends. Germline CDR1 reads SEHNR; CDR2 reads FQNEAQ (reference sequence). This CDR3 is CASSPGPGWGYTF. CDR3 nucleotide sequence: TGTGCCAGCAGCCCGGGACCAGGATGGGGCTACACCTTC. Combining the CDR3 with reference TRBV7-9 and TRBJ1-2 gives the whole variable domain DTGVSQNPRHKITKRGQNVTFRCDPISEHNRLYWYRQTLGQGPEFLTYFQNEAQLEKSRLLSDRFSAERPKGSFSTLEIQRTEQGDSAMYLCASSPGPGWGYTFGSGTRLTVV.